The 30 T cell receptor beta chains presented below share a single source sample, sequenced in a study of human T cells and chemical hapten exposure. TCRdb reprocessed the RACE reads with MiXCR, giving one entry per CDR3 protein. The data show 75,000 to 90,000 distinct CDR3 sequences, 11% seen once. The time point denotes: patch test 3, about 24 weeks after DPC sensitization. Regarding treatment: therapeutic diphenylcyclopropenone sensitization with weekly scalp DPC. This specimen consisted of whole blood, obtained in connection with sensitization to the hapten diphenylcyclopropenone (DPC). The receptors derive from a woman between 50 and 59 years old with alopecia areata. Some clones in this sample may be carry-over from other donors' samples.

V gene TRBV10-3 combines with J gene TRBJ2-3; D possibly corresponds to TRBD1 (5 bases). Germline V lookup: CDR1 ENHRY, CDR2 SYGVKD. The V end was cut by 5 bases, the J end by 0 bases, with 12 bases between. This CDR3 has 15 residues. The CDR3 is CAISIDSLSTDTQYF. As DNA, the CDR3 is TGTGCCATCAGTATCGACAGCCTGAGCACAGATACGCAGTATTTT.

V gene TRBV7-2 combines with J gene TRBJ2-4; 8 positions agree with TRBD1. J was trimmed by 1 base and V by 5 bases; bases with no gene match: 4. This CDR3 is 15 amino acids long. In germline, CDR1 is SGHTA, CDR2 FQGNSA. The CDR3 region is CASSPGGSAKNIQYF. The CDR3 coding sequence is TGTGCCAGCAGCCCAGGGGGCAGCGCCAAAAACATTCAGTACTTC.

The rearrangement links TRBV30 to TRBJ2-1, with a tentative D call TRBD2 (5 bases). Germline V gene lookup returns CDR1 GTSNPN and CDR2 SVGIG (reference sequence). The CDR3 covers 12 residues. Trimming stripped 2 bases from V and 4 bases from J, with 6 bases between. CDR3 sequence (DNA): TGTGCCTGGAGTAGGACTTACAATGAGCAGTTCTTC. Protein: CAWSRTYNEQFF.

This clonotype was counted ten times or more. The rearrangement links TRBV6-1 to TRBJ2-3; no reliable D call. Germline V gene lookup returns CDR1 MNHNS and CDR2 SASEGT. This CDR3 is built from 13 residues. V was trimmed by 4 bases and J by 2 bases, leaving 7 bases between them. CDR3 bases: TGTGCCAGCAGTGTACTGTACACAGATACGCAGTATTTT. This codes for CASSVLYTDTQYF.

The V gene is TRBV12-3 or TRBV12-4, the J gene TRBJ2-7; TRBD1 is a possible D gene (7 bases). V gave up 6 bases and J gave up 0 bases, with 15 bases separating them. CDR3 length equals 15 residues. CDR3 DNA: TGTGCCAGCAGCCCTAGGCAGGGGGGCTCCTACGAGCAGTACTTC. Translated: CASSPRQGGSYEQYF.

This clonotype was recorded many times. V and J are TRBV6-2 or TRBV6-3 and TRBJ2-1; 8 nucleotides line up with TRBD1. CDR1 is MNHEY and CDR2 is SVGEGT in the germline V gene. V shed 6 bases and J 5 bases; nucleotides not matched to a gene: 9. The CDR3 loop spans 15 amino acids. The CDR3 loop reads CASRAGGSGNNEQFF. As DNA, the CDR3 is TGTGCCAGCAGAGCAGGGGGCTCTGGAAACAATGAGCAGTTCTTC.

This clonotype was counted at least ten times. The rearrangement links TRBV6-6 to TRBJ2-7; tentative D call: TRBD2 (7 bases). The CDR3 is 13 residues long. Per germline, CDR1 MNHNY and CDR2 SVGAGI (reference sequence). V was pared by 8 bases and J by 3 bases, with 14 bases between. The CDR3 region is CASRGAGSYEQYF. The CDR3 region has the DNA TGTGCCAGCCGGGGGGCGGGGAGCTACGAGCAGTACTTC.

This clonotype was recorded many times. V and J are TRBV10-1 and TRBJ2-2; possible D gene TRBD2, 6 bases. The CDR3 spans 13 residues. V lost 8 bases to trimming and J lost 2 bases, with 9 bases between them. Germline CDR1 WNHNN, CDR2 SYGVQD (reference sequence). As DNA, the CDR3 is TGCGCCAGCCGACTAGGCAACACCGGGGAGCTGTTTTTT. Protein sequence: CASRLGNTGELFF.

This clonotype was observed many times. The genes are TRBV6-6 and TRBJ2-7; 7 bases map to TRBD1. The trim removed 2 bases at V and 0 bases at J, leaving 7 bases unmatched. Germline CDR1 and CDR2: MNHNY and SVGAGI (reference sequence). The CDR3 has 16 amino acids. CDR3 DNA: TGTGCCAGCAGTTACGGACAGGTCCTCTCCTCCTACGAGCAGTACTTC. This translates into CASSYGQVLSSYEQYF.

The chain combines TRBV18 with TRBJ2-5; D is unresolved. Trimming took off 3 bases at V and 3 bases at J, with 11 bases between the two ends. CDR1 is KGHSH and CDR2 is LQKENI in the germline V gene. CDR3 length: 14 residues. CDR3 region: CASSPYVAEETQYF. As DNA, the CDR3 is TGTGCCAGCTCACCCTACGTAGCCGAAGAGACCCAGTACTTC.

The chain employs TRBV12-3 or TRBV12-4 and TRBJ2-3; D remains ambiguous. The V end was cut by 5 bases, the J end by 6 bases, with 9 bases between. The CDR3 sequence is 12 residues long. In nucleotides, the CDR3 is TGTGCCAGCAGTACGGCAAGGGATACGCAGTATTTT. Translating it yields CASSTARDTQYF.

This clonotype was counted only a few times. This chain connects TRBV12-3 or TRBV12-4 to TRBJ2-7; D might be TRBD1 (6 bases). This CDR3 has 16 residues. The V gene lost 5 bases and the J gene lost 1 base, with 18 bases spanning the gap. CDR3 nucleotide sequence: TGTGCCAGCAGTCCCGCCCTTGGGGGCGCATCCTACGAGCAGTACTTC. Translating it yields CASSPALGGASYEQYF.

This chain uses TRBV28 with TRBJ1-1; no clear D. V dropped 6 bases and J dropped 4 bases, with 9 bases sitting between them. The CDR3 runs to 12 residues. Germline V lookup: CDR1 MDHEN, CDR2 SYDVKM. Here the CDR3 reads CASRIGGTEAFF. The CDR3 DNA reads TGTGCCAGCAGGATAGGCGGCACTGAAGCTTTCTTT.

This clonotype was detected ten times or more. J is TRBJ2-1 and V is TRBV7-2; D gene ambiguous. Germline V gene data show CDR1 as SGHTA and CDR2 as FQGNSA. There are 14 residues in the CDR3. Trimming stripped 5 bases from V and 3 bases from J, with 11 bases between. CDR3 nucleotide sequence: TGTGCCAGCAGCCAGGTCCAGGTCTACAATGAGCAGTTCTTC. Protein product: CASSQVQVYNEQFF.

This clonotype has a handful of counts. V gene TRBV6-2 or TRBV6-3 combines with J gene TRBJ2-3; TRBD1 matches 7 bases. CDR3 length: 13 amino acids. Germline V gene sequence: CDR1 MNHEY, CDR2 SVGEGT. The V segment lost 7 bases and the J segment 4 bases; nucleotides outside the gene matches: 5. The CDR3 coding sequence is TGTGCCAGCAAAGAACAGGGGCCAGATACGCAGTATTTT. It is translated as CASKEQGPDTQYF.

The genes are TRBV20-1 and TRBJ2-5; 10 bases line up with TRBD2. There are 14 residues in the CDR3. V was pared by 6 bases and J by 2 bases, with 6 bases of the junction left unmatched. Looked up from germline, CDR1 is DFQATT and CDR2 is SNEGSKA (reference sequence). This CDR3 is CSAPPLAGQETQYF. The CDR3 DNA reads TGCAGTGCCCCCCCACTAGCGGGGCAAGAGACCCAGTACTTC.

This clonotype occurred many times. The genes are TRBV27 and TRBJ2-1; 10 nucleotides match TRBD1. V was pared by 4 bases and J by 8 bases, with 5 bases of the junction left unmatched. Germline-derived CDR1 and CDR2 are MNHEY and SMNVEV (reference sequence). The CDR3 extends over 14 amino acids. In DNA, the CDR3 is TGTGCCAGCAGTTCAGACAGGGGGCTGGATGAGCAGTTCTTC. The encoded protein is CASSSDRGLDEQFF.

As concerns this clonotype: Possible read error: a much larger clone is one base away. DNA of the CDR3: TGTGCCAGCAGTTCCAGGGTGCTTCGGCCCCAGCATTTT. Translated, it gives CASSSRVLRPQHF. The V gene is TRBV6-5, the J gene TRBJ1-5; possible D gene TRBD1, 5 bases. CDR3 length: 13 residues. Germline V gene lookup returns CDR1 MNHEY and CDR2 SVGAGI. Trimming stripped 4 bases from V and 9 bases from J, with 13 bases between.

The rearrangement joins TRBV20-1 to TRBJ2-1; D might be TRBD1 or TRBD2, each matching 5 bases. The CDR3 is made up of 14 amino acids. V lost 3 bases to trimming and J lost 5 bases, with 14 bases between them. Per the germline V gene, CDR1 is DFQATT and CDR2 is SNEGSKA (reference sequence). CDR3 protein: CSASGALSDNEQFF. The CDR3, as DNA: TGCAGTGCTAGCGGGGCCCTTAGTGACAATGAGCAGTTCTTC.

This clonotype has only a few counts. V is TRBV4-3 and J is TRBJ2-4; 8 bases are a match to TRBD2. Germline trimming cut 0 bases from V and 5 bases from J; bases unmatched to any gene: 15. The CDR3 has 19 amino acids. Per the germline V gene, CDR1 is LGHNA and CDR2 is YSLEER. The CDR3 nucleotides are TGCGCCAGCAGCCAAGAGTGGTCTAGCGGGCGTTATAGAGAAAACATTCAGTACTTC. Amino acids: CASSQEWSSGRYRENIQYF.

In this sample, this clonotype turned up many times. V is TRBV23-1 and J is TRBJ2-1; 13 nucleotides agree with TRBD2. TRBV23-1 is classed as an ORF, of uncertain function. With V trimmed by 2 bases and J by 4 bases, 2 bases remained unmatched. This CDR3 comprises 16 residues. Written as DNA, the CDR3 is TGCGCCAGCAGTCAACCGGGACTAGCGGGATACAATGAGCAGTTCTTC. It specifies CASSQPGLAGYNEQFF.

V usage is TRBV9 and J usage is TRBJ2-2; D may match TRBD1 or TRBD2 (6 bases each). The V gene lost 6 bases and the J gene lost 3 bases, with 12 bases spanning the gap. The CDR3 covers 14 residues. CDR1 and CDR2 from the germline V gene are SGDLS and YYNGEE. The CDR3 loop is CASTRRGDTGELFF. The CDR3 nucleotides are TGTGCCAGCACCAGAAGGGGGGACACCGGGGAGCTGTTTTTT.

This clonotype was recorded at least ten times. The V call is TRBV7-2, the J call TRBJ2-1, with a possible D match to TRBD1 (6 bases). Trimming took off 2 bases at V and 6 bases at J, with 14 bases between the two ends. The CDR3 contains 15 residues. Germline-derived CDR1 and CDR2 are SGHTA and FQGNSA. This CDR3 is CASSLTGKLGNEQFF. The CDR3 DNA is TGTGCCAGCAGCTTAACAGGGAAACTGGGCAATGAGCAGTTCTTC.

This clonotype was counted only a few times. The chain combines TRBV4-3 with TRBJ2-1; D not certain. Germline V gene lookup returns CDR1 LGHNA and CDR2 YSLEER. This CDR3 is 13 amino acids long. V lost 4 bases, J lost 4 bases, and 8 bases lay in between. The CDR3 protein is CASSPSLYNEQFF. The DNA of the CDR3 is TGCGCCAGCAGCCCCTCGCTGTACAATGAGCAGTTCTTC.

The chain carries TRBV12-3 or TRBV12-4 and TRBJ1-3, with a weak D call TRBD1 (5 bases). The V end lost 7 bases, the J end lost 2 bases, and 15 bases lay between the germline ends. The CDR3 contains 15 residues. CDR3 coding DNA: TGTGCCAGCACCCGGGACGGTGGGGCTGGAAACACCATATATTTT. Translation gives CASTRDGGAGNTIYF.

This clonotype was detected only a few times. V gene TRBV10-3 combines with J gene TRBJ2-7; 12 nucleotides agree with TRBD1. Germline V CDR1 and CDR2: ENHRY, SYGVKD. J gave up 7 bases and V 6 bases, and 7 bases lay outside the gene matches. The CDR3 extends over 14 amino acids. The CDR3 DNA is TGTGCCATCAGCCAGGGACAGGGGGCGCTTGAGCAGTACTTC. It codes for CAISQGQGALEQYF.

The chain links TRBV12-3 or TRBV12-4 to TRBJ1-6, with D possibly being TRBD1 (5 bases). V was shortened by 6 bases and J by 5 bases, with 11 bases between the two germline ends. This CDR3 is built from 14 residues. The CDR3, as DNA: TGTGCCAGCAGCCTGACGGGGGATAATTCACCCCTCCACTTT. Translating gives CASSLTGDNSPLHF.

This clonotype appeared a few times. The CDR3 region is CSVWSTAQETQYF. Written as DNA, the CDR3 is TGCAGCGTTTGGTCGACAGCCCAAGAGACCCAGTACTTC. The chain has TRBV29-1 and TRBJ2-5; TRBD1 is a possible D gene (5 bases). This CDR3 region has 13 residues. Trimming took 5 bases from V and 1 from J, leaving 11 bases between them. Germline V gene data show CDR1 as SQVTM and CDR2 as ANQGSEA.

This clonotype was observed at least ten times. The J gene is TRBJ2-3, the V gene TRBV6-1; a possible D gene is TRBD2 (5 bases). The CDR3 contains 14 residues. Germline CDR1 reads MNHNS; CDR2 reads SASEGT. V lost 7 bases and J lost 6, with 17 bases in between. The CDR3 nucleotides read TGTGCCAGCACTCAAGAAACGAGGGAGGATACGCAGTATTTT. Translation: CASTQETREDTQYF.

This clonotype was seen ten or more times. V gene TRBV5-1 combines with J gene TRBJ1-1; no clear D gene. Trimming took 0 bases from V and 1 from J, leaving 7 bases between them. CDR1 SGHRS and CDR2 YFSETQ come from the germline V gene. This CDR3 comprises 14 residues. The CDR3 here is CASSLEAGNTEAFF. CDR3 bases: TGCGCCAGCAGCTTGGAGGCAGGGAACACTGAAGCTTTCTTT.